This T cell receptor beta chain was identified in a study of T cell clusters in autoimmune cytopenias. This CDR3 comprises 12 residues. Germline CDR1 reads MNHEY; CDR2 reads SVGEGT. TRB was amplified from 250 ng of peripheral blood genomic DNA per sample. One tube held mixed TRB-A and TRB-B primer pools for touch-down PCR. TCRdb re-called the multiplex PCR reads and catalogs CDR3 proteins one per entry, DNA excluded. This sample carries roughly 10,000 distinct CDR3 sequences, with around 4.4% going to the ten biggest clones. These data are also associated with another study on T cell repertoires in aging, cancer and after chemotherapy.

Specimen: peripheral blood. The chain is built from TRBV6-2 or TRBV6-3 and TRBJ1-1; the D gene TCRdb calls, TRBD1, cannot be checked with no DNA. This receptor was identified in a human donor in good health. The chain's CDR3 is CASTAGAREAFF.